A single sample is the source of the 15 T cell receptor beta chains below, sequenced in a study of CD8 T cells in ankylosing spondylitis. Each CDR3 protein gets one entry after TCRdb re-called the 5' RACE reads with MiXCR. This sample has over 100,000 distinct CDR3 sequences; roughly 6.6% occur once, and the top ten carry more than 10%. The sample taken for sequencing was blood, either unsorted or a sorted T cell fraction (not recorded which). These TCRs come from a male donor with ankylosing spondylitis or in good health (not recorded which).

This clonotype was seen ten or more times. The rearrangement links TRBV7-6 to TRBJ2-3; 9 positions agree with TRBD1. The J segment lost 1 base and the V segment lost 6 bases, leaving 5 bases of the junction unmatched. The CDR3 totals 15 residues. From germline, CDR1 is SGHVS and CDR2 FNYEAQ. The CDR3 region is CASRDRGYGTDTQYF. In nucleotides, the CDR3 is TGTGCCAGCAGGGACAGGGGATATGGCACAGATACGCAGTATTTT.

In this sample, this clonotype turned up many times. V and J are TRBV12-3 or TRBV12-4 and TRBJ1-1; D uncertain. The CDR3 totals 17 residues. The V gene lost 0 bases and the J gene lost 1 base, with 15 bases spanning the gap. The CDR3 loop is CASSLALNSERNTEAFF. CDR3 in DNA: TGTGCCAGCAGTTTAGCGCTCAATTCAGAGAGGAACACTGAAGCTTTCTTT.

In its sample, this clonotype was seen many times. The chain recombines TRBV5-1 with TRBJ2-3, with D tentatively TRBD2 (5 bases). Trimming removed 4 bases from V and 5 bases from J, with 20 bases in between. CDR3 length: 16 residues. In germline, CDR1 is SGHRS, CDR2 YFSETQ. This chain's CDR3 is CASSGERQSLGDTQYF. CDR3 in DNA: TGCGCCAGCAGCGGGGAGCGGCAGTCCCTCGGAGATACGCAGTATTTT.

Many counts were recorded for this clonotype. This chain uses TRBV28 with TRBJ1-6, with 9 positions matching TRBD1. CDR1 is MDHEN and CDR2 is SYDVKM in the germline V gene. The J segment lost 10 bases and the V segment lost 5 bases, leaving 6 bases of the junction unmatched. This CDR3 contains 14 residues. The CDR3 coding sequence is TGTGCCAGCAGTCGGACAGGGGTAGGCTCACCCCTCCACTTT. Its protein is CASSRTGVGSPLHF.

This clonotype was found many times. The CDR3 spells CASSLDLVGTGELFF. Here the CDR3 DNA reads TGCGCCAGCAGCTTGGACCTAGTCGGGACCGGGGAGCTGTTTTTT. The J gene is TRBJ2-2, the V gene TRBV5-1, with D hard to call. Trimming left V 0 bases short and J 5 bases short, with 11 bases between. Germline values: CDR1 SGHRS, CDR2 YFSETQ. The length of the CDR3 is 15 residues.

This clonotype was counted ten times or more. CDR3 in DNA: TGTGCCAGCAGTTTAGAAAAAACAGGGTCTTGGAGGGGCTACACCTTC. This translates into CASSLEKTGSWRGYTF. The rearrangement joins TRBV27 to TRBJ1-2; maybe TRBD1 (6 bases). The V and J ends lost 2 bases and 8 bases respectively, with 21 bases between them. This CDR3 has 16 residues. Germline CDR1 and CDR2: MNHEY and SMNVEV (reference sequence).

This clonotype was counted ten times or more. The chain combines TRBV29-1 with TRBJ2-2; unclear D gene. Trimming stripped 7 bases from V and 5 bases from J, with 8 bases between. CDR3 length equals 11 residues. Looked up from germline, CDR1 is SQVTM and CDR2 is ANQGSEA. CDR3 region: CSARNTGELFF. CDR3 nucleotide sequence: TGCAGCGCCCGGAATACCGGGGAGCTGTTTTTT.

This clonotype was counted ten times or more. The chain uses TRBV4-3 and TRBJ1-2; 7 bases align to TRBD1. CDR1 and CDR2 (germline): LGHNA, YSLEER. Unmatched junction bases numbered 6, after V lost 1 base and J lost 4 bases. The CDR3 spans 15 residues. CDR3 nucleotide sequence: TGCGCCAGCAGCCAAGTTACAGGGGAGTCCTATGGCTACACCTTC. It translates to CASSQVTGESYGYTF.

This clonotype was detected ten times or more. This sequence joins TRBV4-1 and TRBJ2-3; D is undetermined. The V and J ends lost 0 bases and 4 bases respectively, with 5 bases between them. CDR1 and CDR2 (germline): MGHRA, YSYEKL. The CDR3 covers 13 residues. The CDR3 DNA reads TGCGCCAGCAGCCAAGAGGCGGCAGATACGCAGTATTTT. Encoded protein: CASSQEAADTQYF.

For the CDR3, the DNA is TGTGCCAGCAGTGTCGGCAGCCCAGGTCACACCTTC. Translated: CASSVGSPGHTF. This chain links TRBV2 with TRBJ1-2; D gene uncertain. The CDR3 sequence is 12 residues long. V shed 4 bases and J shed 12 bases, with 15 bases lying between them. Looked up from germline, CDR1 is SNHLY and CDR2 is FYNNEI.

The chain couples TRBV7-2 to TRBJ2-5; D not certain. The length of the CDR3 is 15 residues. Per the germline V gene, CDR1 is SGHTA and CDR2 is FQGNSA. Trimming pared 1 base from V and 5 bases from J, leaving 14 bases between. CDR3 nucleotides: TGTGCCAGCAGCTTAGGTGAGGTGCAGAGGGAGACCCAGTACTTC. This sequence encodes CASSLGEVQRETQYF.

In this sample, this clonotype turned up many times. The chain employs TRBV5-1 and TRBJ2-3; D call uncertain. CDR1 is SGHRS and CDR2 is YFSETQ in the germline V gene. V was trimmed by 4 bases and J by 1 base, leaving 16 bases between them. This CDR3 is 16 amino acids long. Here the CDR3 DNA reads TGCGCCAGCAGCAAAGAAATAGAGATGGGCACAGATACGCAGTATTTT. It is translated as CASSKEIEMGTDTQYF.

This clonotype was seen many times. This chain connects TRBV12-3 or TRBV12-4 to TRBJ2-2; D not resolved. The CDR3 is 15 amino acids. V dropped 6 bases and J dropped 4 bases, with 15 bases sitting between them. The CDR3 region is CASRRNGRSTGELFF. CDR3 coding DNA: TGTGCCAGCAGACGAAATGGACGGAGCACCGGGGAGCTGTTTTTT.

The table lists this clonotype with many counts. The CDR3 DNA follows: TGTGCCAGCAGCTCCAGGGGTGGGAACGAGCAGTACTTC. This translates into CASSSRGGNEQYF. The rearrangement joins TRBV5-6 to TRBJ2-7; a possible D gene is TRBD1 (6 bases). V lost 3 bases and J lost 5, with 12 bases in between. The CDR3 covers 13 residues. Germline V lookup: CDR1 SGHDT, CDR2 YYEEEE.

This clonotype was counted at least ten times. This chain links TRBV20-1 with TRBJ1-3, with a tentative D call TRBD1 (5 bases). V lost 5 bases and J lost 4, with 18 bases in between. The germline V gene has CDR1 DFQATT and CDR2 SNEGSKA (reference sequence). The CDR3 contains 15 residues. In nucleotides, the CDR3 is TGCAGTGCTGGGGCAGGGAGCGGGCCGGGAAACACCATATATTTT. Its translation is CSAGAGSGPGNTIYF.